The rows below give T cell receptor beta chains drawn from one sample of a study of T-cell reconstitution after alpha-beta-depleted transplantation in children. TCRdb fed the PCR reads into MiXCR, producing one record per CDR3 protein. The data hold 140,000 to 150,000 distinct CDR3 sequences, with 8.5% to 10% observed a single time. Sequencing was performed on PBMCs, mostly from graft donor cells, taken 180 days after TCRalphabeta/CD19-depleted stem cell transplant. All receptors derive from a female patient aged 2-9 years who had a stem cell transplant for congenital amegakaryocytic thrombocytopenia, so the T cells may come from the graft donor. CDR3s include the opening cysteine and the closing phenylalanine or tryptophan.

j_gene: TRBJ2-3; v_gene: TRBV12-3/TRBV12-4; CDR3aa: CASSSPGGSTVDTQYF
j_gene: TRBJ2-3; v_gene: TRBV10-3; CDR3aa: CAISEVSGGQTDTQYF
j_gene: TRBJ1-2; v_gene: TRBV30; CDR3aa: CAWSPGQLNRYGYTF
j_gene: TRBJ2-2; v_gene: TRBV5-1; CDR3aa: CASSWRPNTGELFF
j_gene: TRBJ2-2; v_gene: TRBV7-9; CDR3aa: CASSFPGVSGELFF
j_gene: TRBJ2-7; v_gene: TRBV6-5; CDR3aa: CASTSLSGGFTYEQYF
j_gene: TRBJ2-1; v_gene: TRBV5-1; CDR3aa: CASILPGGVRGAYNEQFF
j_gene: TRBJ2-3; v_gene: TRBV20-1; CDR3aa: CSAHRGAPPSTDTQYF
j_gene: TRBJ1-5; v_gene: TRBV4-1; CDR3aa: CASSQGPGLDSNQPQHF
j_gene: TRBJ2-5; v_gene: TRBV2; CDR3aa: CASSEKRWAETQYF
j_gene: TRBJ1-2; v_gene: TRBV29-1; CDR3aa: CSVEKGDYGYTF
j_gene: TRBJ2-3; v_gene: TRBV18; CDR3aa: CASSPQSGFSSTDTQYF
j_gene: TRBJ2-2; v_gene: TRBV5-1; CDR3aa: CASSLEKGGIGELFF
j_gene: TRBJ1-5; v_gene: TRBV28; CDR3aa: CASSLWGDSNQPQHF
j_gene: TRBJ1-6; v_gene: TRBV28; CDR3aa: CASSLYSGNNSPLHF
j_gene: TRBJ2-1; v_gene: TRBV20-1; CDR3aa: CSASQIGRDSYNEQFF
j_gene: TRBJ1-6; v_gene: TRBV12-3/TRBV12-4; CDR3aa: CASRQGVKNSPLHF
j_gene: TRBJ1-1; v_gene: TRBV5-1; CDR3aa: CASSLEVAWNTEAFF
j_gene: TRBJ2-3; v_gene: TRBV12-3/TRBV12-4; CDR3aa: CASSRPRTSGSGTDTQYF
j_gene: TRBJ1-2; v_gene: TRBV12-3/TRBV12-4; CDR3aa: CASSFRQDGYTF
j_gene: TRBJ2-2; v_gene: TRBV20-1; CDR3aa: CSARGWGLAGSVSGELFF
j_gene: TRBJ1-3; v_gene: TRBV2; CDR3aa: CATTGPSGNTIYF